This T cell receptor (beta chain) was captured in a study of T cells after yellow fever vaccination. Broader study findings: One caveat is that FACS-sorted repertoires could contain abundant clonotypes contaminating from the bulk population.

The authors made TCR cDNA by 5'RACE template switching, adding a universal primer site and UMIs. One entry per CDR3 protein results from TCRdb running MiXCR on the 5' RACE reads. The sample lists approximately 300,000 distinct CDR3 sequences; about 10% were seen once. This clonotype was picked up a small number of times. Its antigen is not known. The V gene lost 0 bases and the J gene lost 9 bases, with 12 bases spanning the gap. The CDR3 loop spans 14 amino acids. Germline CDR1 reads LNHNV; CDR2 reads YYDKDF (reference sequence). The clonotype was recovered from a man aged 18 to 29 who received the YFV17D yellow fever vaccine. The genes are TRBV15 and TRBJ1-5; a weak D match, TRBD1 (5 bases). The specimen was CD4+ T cells sorted from PBMCs, collected 45 days after the yellow fever booster vaccination. The CDR3: CATSRDLVQGPQHF. The CDR3, as DNA: TGTGCCACCAGCAGAGATTTAGTCCAGGGGCCCCAGCATTTT.